This T cell receptor (beta chain) was sequenced in a study of blood T cell repertoires in COVID-19. About the research overall: Spain, Italy and the United States supplied samples that represented acute and convalescent COVID-19. From T cells, B-cell-depleted T cells, or PBMCs came the material, which was cDNA or gDNA.

The V and J ends lost 3 bases and 0 bases respectively, with 20 bases between them. CDR1 and CDR2 from the germline V gene are SGHDN and FVKESK. The length of the CDR3 is 18 residues. Original methodology: The assay estimated nucleated cells by amplifying reference gene primers. Generated by immunoSEQ multiplex PCR, the TCRdb table keeps only in-frame clones and is missing some. D and trimming were read from the DNA, whereas the V and J calls and clone size are those reported in that table. The sample has 97,000 or so clones; just under 85% are singletons. Sequencing was carried out using peripheral blood. The clonotype originates from a man aged 35 to 55 with active or convalescent COVID-19. The chain links TRBV14 to TRBJ1-1; a possible D gene is TRBD1 (6 bases). The CDR3, as DNA: TGTGCCAGCAGCCAGTATAGGGGGAGCTTCGTAATGAACACTGAAGCTTTCTTT. Translated, it gives CASSQYRGSFVMNTEAFF.